These 25 T cell receptor beta chains came from one sample sequenced in a study of OX40 agonist ivuxolimab in advanced cancers. Here immunoSEQ multiplex PCR was the method, and the copy in TCRdb shows in-frame clones only, minus some. Found here are around 69,000 clones, 85% to 90% of them singletons; the top ten hold 5.5% to 6.5%. The sample was CD4+ or CD8+ T cells sorted from blood, taken in a trial of the OX40 agonist ivuxolimab. All receptors derive from an adult with an advanced solid tumor such as melanoma, head and neck, liver or kidney cancer.

In regard to this clone: Mismatch with germline at one junction end may stem from a read error. V gene TRBV7-7 combines with J gene TRBJ1-6, with D unclear. The germline gives CDR1 SSHAT, CDR2 FNYEAQ (reference sequence). The CDR3 is made up of 13 amino acids. This chain's CDR3 is CASSPLGDSPLHF. The CDR3 coding sequence is TGTGCTAGCAGCCCGCTCGGGGATTCACCCCTCCACTTT.

The chain has TRBV20-1 and TRBJ2-2, with no clear D. Germline V lookup: CDR1 DFQATT, CDR2 SNEGSKA (reference sequence). This CDR3 region has 11 residues. V was clipped by 1 base and J by 7 bases, with 4 bases between them. This CDR3 reads CSARADGELFF. CDR3 sequence (DNA): TGCAGTGCTAGAGCGGACGGGGAGCTGTTTTTT.

This chain uses TRBV4-1 with TRBJ1-1; 7 bases line up with TRBD1. The germline gives CDR1 MGHRA, CDR2 YSYEKL. The CDR3 contains 15 residues. The V segment lost 2 bases and the J segment 3 bases; nucleotides outside the gene matches: 6. CDR3 protein: CASSQPGQVHTEAFF. CDR3 coding DNA: TGCGCCAGCAGCCAACCTGGACAGGTTCACACTGAAGCTTTCTTT.

CDR3 nucleotide sequence: TGCGCCAGCATCGACTTTCCGGACAGCTTCACTGAAGCTTTCTTT. Translated: CASIDFPDSFTEAFF. The chain employs TRBV5-1 and TRBJ1-1, with D possibly being TRBD1 (6 bases). V was cut by 6 bases and J by 4 bases, with 19 bases left in between. The CDR3 runs 15 residues. Germline values: CDR1 SGHRS, CDR2 YFSETQ.

The rearrangement links TRBV27 to TRBJ1-1; D is unclear. The germline V gene encodes CDR1 MNHEY and CDR2 SMNVEV (reference sequence). The CDR3 extends over 15 amino acids. V lost 5 bases and J lost 0, with 13 bases in between. The CDR3 DNA reads TGTGCCAGCAGTCTGCGCGGCCGTTTGAACACTGAAGCTTTCTTT. Protein: CASSLRGRLNTEAFF.

J is TRBJ2-7 and V is TRBV23-1, with D unclear. TRBV23-1 is an ORF, with its function uncertain. The CDR3 spans 10 residues. V dropped 7 bases and J dropped 4 bases, with 5 bases sitting between them. The CDR3: CASTSYEQYF. CDR3 DNA sequence: TGCGCCAGCACTAGTTACGAGCAGTACTTC.

The genes are TRBV6-5 and TRBJ1-5; 9 nucleotides agree with TRBD1. The V segment lost 4 bases and the J segment 5 bases; nucleotides outside the gene matches: 9. From germline, CDR1 is MNHEY and CDR2 SVGAGI. The CDR3 spans 16 residues. The DNA for the CDR3 is TGTGCCAGCAGTTCCCACCGGGGGACAGGGTATCAGCCCCAGCATTTT. Translation: CASSSHRGTGYQPQHF.

With regard to this clone: Other DNA sequences in this sample translate to the same CDR3. The chain joins TRBV4-1 to TRBJ1-1; D gene ambiguous. The CDR3 covers 13 residues. Germline V lookup: CDR1 MGHRA, CDR2 YSYEKL. Trimming shortened V by 4 bases and J by 0 bases, and 6 bases separated the two germline ends. The CDR3 here is CASSPTLNTEAFF. CDR3 nucleotide sequence: TGCGCCAGCAGCCCTACCCTGAACACTGAAGCTTTCTTT.

This sequence joins TRBV9 and TRBJ2-7; tentatively, D is TRBD2 (5 bases). This CDR3 spans 14 amino acids. Trimming removed 5 bases from V and 5 bases from J, with 17 bases in between. CDR1 and CDR2 (germline): SGDLS, YYNGEE. As DNA, the CDR3 is TGTGCCAGCAGTGAGGGAAATGAGGTCGACGAGCAGTACTTC. Its translation is CASSEGNEVDEQYF. Looking up the rest from reference TRBV9 and TRBJ2-7 gives the full variable domain: DSGVTQTPKHLITATGQRVTLRCSPRSGDLSVYWYQQSLDQGLQFLIQYYNGEERAKGNILERFSAQQFPDLHSELNLSSLELGDSALYFCASSEGNEVDEQYFGPGTRLTVT.

A word on this clone: An end of the junction differs from the germline gene, which may be a read error. The chain has TRBV29-1 and TRBJ2-1, with D possibly being TRBD1 (7 bases). The CDR3 consists of 10 residues. Germline V lookup: CDR1 SQVTM, CDR2 ANQGSEA. The CDR3 is CSVEEFRGVF. In DNA, the CDR3 is TGCAGCGTTGAAGAATTCAGGGGGGTCTTC.

The chain combines TRBV5-4 with TRBJ2-5; D call uncertain. V was cut by 0 bases and J by 4 bases, with 4 bases left in between. This CDR3 comprises 12 residues. Germline V gene data show CDR1 as SGHNT and CDR2 as YYREEE (reference sequence). The CDR3 is CASSLGSETQYF. The CDR3 region has the DNA TGTGCCAGCAGCTTGGGGTCAGAGACCCAGTACTTC.

The gene calls are TRBV9 and TRBJ2-5; the match to TRBD1 covers 7 bases. Germline-derived CDR1 and CDR2 are SGDLS and YYNGEE. V trimming: 6 bases; J trimming: 2 bases; junction bases outside the gene matches: 7. CDR3 length: 14 amino acids. CDR3 nucleotides: TGTGCCAGCACCTCAGGGGGAGAACAAGAGACCCAGTACTTC. Its translation: CASTSGGEQETQYF.

This chain links TRBV19 with TRBJ2-2, with unresolved D. There are 13 residues in the CDR3. Trimming shortened V by 7 bases and J by 4 bases, and 10 bases separated the two germline ends. Germline CDR1 reads LNHDA; CDR2 reads SQIVND (reference sequence). The CDR3 coding sequence is TGTGCCAGTACAGGAGTAGCCACCGGGGAGCTGTTTTTT. This sequence encodes CASTGVATGELFF.

This clone was observed a single time. The rearrangement uses TRBV6-6 and TRBJ1-5; D remains unclear. The CDR3 has 14 residues. Germline assignment: CDR1 MNHNY and CDR2 SVGAGI (reference sequence). The germline V and J ends were trimmed by 5 bases and 0 bases, with 8 bases remaining between them. The CDR3 reads CASSPTVSNQPQHF. Here the CDR3 DNA reads TGTGCCAGCAGTCCCACGGTTAGCAATCAGCCCCAGCATTTT.

The chain couples TRBV4-3 to TRBJ2-7, with D uncertain. V dropped 1 base and J dropped 1 base, with 5 bases sitting between them. The germline CDR1 and CDR2 sequences are LGHNA and YSLEER. The CDR3 length is 13 residues. The CDR3 region has the DNA TGCGCCAGCAGCCAAGGCACGTCCTACGAGCAGTACTTC. Protein product: CASSQGTSYEQYF.

V is TRBV13 and J is TRBJ1-2, with a possible D match to TRBD1 (6 bases). This CDR3 has 15 residues. Per the germline V gene, CDR1 is PRHDT and CDR2 is FYEKMQ (reference sequence). The ends were cut back, 6 bases at V and 2 bases at J, with 16 bases in the middle. CDR3 in DNA: TGTGCCAGCAGTCGAGCGGGACACTCGAACTATGGCTACACCTTC. Protein sequence: CASSRAGHSNYGYTF.

The rearrangement links TRBV14 to TRBJ2-7; 8 bases fit TRBD1. The CDR3 is made up of 15 amino acids. V dropped 2 bases and J dropped 4; count of bases not matched to a gene: 7. CDR1 and CDR2 from the germline V gene are SGHDN and FVKESK. The CDR3 nucleotides read TGTGCCAGCAGCCAAAGATATGGACAGGGTTACGAGCAGTACTTC. Protein sequence: CASSQRYGQGYEQYF.

The rearrangement joins TRBV4-2 to TRBJ2-1; TRBD2 matches 7 bases. The junction had 15 bases not matched to a gene; V was cut back by 1 base and J by 9 bases. CDR3 length: 17 residues. Germline CDR1 LGHNA, CDR2 YNFKEQ. The CDR3 loop reads CASSQGLGRGGLSEQFF. In DNA, the CDR3 is TGTGCCAGCAGCCAAGGCCTTGGGAGGGGAGGGTTAAGTGAGCAGTTCTTC.

This sequence joins TRBV28 and TRBJ2-1; D not resolved. Per germline, CDR1 MDHEN and CDR2 SYDVKM. The CDR3 runs to 13 residues. The germline V and J ends were trimmed by 4 bases and 2 bases, with 6 bases remaining between them. CDR3 bases: TGTGCCAGCAGTTCCCAGACCTACAATGAGCAGTTCTTC. It codes for CASSSQTYNEQFF. Filled out from reference TRBV28 and TRBJ2-1, the complete variable domain reads DVKVTQSSRYLVKRTGEKVFLECVQDMDHENMFWYRQDPGLGLRLIYFSYDVKMKEKGDIPEGYSVSREKKERFSLILESASTNQTSMYLCASSSQTYNEQFFGPGTRLTVL.

The CDR3 sequence: CASSSSGGFGTEAFF. CDR3 DNA sequence: TGTGCCAGCAGTTCCTCGGGGGGCTTCGGCACTGAAGCTTTCTTT. The rearrangement joins TRBV6-5 to TRBJ1-1; D is possibly TRBD1 (6 bases). CDR3 length equals 15 residues. Germline-derived CDR1 and CDR2 are MNHEY and SVGAGI. V lost 4 bases and J lost 4, with 16 bases in between.

The chain couples TRBV7-6 to TRBJ2-7, with D perhaps matching TRBD2 (5 bases). The germline V gene encodes CDR1 SGHVS and CDR2 FNYEAQ. CDR3 size: 13 residues. V shed 6 bases and J shed 7 bases, with 16 bases lying between them. This chain's CDR3 is CASSLSHPGEQYF. The CDR3 coding sequence is TGTGCCAGCAGTCTGTCCCACCCGGGGGAGCAGTACTTC.

This clone occurred many times. The chain carries TRBV4-1 and TRBJ1-2; tentatively, D is TRBD1 (5 bases). Per the germline V gene, CDR1 is MGHRA and CDR2 is YSYEKL. The V end was cut by 4 bases, the J end by 4 bases, with 16 bases between. This CDR3 is built from 15 residues. The DNA of the CDR3 is TGCGCCAGCAGCCCCCCGGACATTTCCTCCTATGGCTACACCTTC. It is translated as CASSPPDISSYGYTF.

This chain joins TRBV9 and TRBJ2-1; 11 bases fit TRBD2. V trimming: 4 bases; J trimming: 7 bases; junction bases outside the gene matches: 22. CDR3 length: 20 amino acids. CDR1 is SGDLS, CDR2 YYNGEE, per germline. The chain's CDR3 is CASSLRKVAKTSGSWNEQFF. For the CDR3, the DNA is TGTGCCAGCAGCCTCCGGAAAGTCGCAAAAACTAGCGGGAGTTGGAATGAGCAGTTCTTC.

This CDR3 reads CASSQDRATGGIMNTEAFF. DNA of the CDR3: TGCGCCAGCAGCCAAGATCGTGCAACAGGGGGGATCATGAACACTGAAGCTTTCTTT. The chain links TRBV4-3 to TRBJ1-1; 8 nucleotides line up with TRBD1. Germline V gene data show CDR1 as LGHNA and CDR2 as YSLEER. V was pared by 0 bases and J by 0 bases, with 12 bases of the junction left unmatched. The CDR3 has 19 residues.

The chain employs TRBV4-3 and TRBJ2-7; tentatively, D is TRBD1 (5 bases). This CDR3 is built from 17 residues. In germline, CDR1 is LGHNA, CDR2 YSLEER. V lost 0 bases and J lost 0, with 15 bases in between. DNA of the CDR3: TGCGCCAGCAGCCAAGAAAATACAGGCCTCAGCTCCTACGAGCAGTACTTC. Translating gives CASSQENTGLSSYEQYF.